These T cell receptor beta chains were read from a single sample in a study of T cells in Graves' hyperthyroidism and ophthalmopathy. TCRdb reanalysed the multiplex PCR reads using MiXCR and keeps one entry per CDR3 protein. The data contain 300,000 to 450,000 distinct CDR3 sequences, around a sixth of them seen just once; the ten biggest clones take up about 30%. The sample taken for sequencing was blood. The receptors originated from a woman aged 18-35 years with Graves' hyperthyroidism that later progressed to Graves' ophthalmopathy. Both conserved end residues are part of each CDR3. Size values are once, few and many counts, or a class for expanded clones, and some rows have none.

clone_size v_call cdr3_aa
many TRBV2 CASRGTSGRTPGELFF
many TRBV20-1 CSAETTASWDTGELFF
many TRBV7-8 CASILSGSSYNEQFF
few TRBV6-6 CASSYGPLYEANVLTF
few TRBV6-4 CASSDSTVNEQFF
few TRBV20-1 CSARIDPARETQYF
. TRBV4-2 CASSGRGSGTGELFF
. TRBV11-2 CASSGGSWAERFF
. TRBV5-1 CASGYSGMGETQYF
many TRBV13 CASSLGGLAGGDTQYF
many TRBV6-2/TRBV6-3 CASSYWQGGAYEQYF
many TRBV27 CASSFHRGGGSSYEQYF
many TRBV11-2 CASSLERGGEAEAFF
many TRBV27 CASSSSGSPPYEQYF
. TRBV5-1 CASSLGGQTNEKLFF
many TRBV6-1 CASGETGTGTSGYNEQFF
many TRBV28 CASSEGQGGRETQYF
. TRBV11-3 CASSLRVREGPGEQFF
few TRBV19 CASSRGQSYNSPLHF
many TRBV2 CASSSDRGVSPLHF
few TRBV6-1 CASQRSSGLTIRELFF
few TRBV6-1 CASRSGVGASVLTF
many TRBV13 CASSAPGPPEQYF
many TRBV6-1 CASSSDPSNNQPQHF
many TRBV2 CASSDFWIAFF
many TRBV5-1 CASRFSASTDTQYF
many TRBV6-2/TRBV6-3 CASRGEYGEQFF
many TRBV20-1 CSGGEGAGEEKQFF
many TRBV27 CASSGQRSPLHF
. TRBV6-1 CASSESAGGIYEQYF
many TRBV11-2 CASSLDRSYEQYF
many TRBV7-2 CASSPHDFVSPGGNSPLHF
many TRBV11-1 CASSSAPHDNEQFF
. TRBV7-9 CASSLGTADNGELFF
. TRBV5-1 CASSLGRTSSGGLYEQFF
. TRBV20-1 CSAPRGSGNQPQHF
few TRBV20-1 CSATDSPGVRGANVLTF
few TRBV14 CASSQASDGYGYTF
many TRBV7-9 CASSLGDTQIGELFF
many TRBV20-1 CSANPGNSYEQYF
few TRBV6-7 CASSYSWRGREAQYF